Presented here are 29 T cell receptor beta chains from one specimen sequenced in a study of multiple sclerosis patients with progressive multifocal leukoencephalopathy. As to time point: time of PML onset. TCRdb keeps only in-frame clones here, not all; method: immunoSEQ multiplex PCR. The top ten clones hold roughly an eighth of a sample with tens of thousands of clones, approximately 85% of them seen once. The sequencing here drew on PBMCs, taken from a patient treated with natalizumab. Source of these receptors: a woman in her 30s with progressive multifocal leukoencephalopathy.

This clone was picked up one time. This same CDR3 is encoded by further DNA sequences in the sample. The V call is TRBV30, the J call TRBJ1-1, with D uncertain. The CDR3 extends over 14 amino acids. Germline V gene sequence: CDR1 GTSNPN, CDR2 SVGIG (reference sequence). Deletions cut 4 bases from V and 5 bases from J, with 17 bases between. This CDR3 is CAWIPGRSWTEAFF. The CDR3, as DNA: TGTGCCTGGATCCCGGGTCGGTCCTGGACTGAAGCTTTCTTT.

The rearrangement uses TRBV28 and TRBJ2-1; 8 bases line up with TRBD1. This CDR3 has 16 residues. Germline values: CDR1 MDHEN, CDR2 SYDVKM. The ends lost 6 bases at V and 7 bases at J; junction bases unmatched: 14. The CDR3 DNA reads as TGTGCCAGCAGCCTGGCCCCGGGACAGGTTAATAATGAGCAGTTCTTC. Translation gives CASSLAPGQVNNEQFF. The full variable domain, completed using reference TRBV28 and TRBJ2-1, is DVKVTQSSRYLVKRTGEKVFLECVQDMDHENMFWYRQDPGLGLRLIYFSYDVKMKEKGDIPEGYSVSREKKERFSLILESASTNQTSMYLCASSLAPGQVNNEQFFGPGTRLTVL.

The J gene is TRBJ2-7, the V gene TRBV20-1; D may be TRBD1 or TRBD2 (6 bases each). Germline-derived CDR1 and CDR2 are DFQATT and SNEGSKA (reference sequence). The CDR3 totals 11 residues. The V and J ends lost 3 bases and 7 bases respectively, with 10 bases between them. This CDR3 reads CSARWGAEQYF. The CDR3 bases are TGCAGTGCTAGGTGGGGGGCGGAGCAGTACTTC.

This clone was observed a single time. This chain joins TRBV6-1 and TRBJ1-2; TRBD1 matches at 9 bases. Trimming at V came to 0 bases and at J to 7 bases, leaving 6 bases not matched to a gene. The CDR3 is 15 amino acids. The germline V gene encodes CDR1 MNHNS and CDR2 SASEGT. Here the CDR3 reads CASSEAFGTGIGYTF. The CDR3, as DNA: TGTGCCAGCAGTGAAGCATTTGGGACAGGGATTGGCTACACCTTC.

This clone was seen only once. This chain connects TRBV5-4 to TRBJ2-5; 7 nucleotides agree with TRBD1. Per germline, CDR1 SGHNT and CDR2 YYREEE (reference sequence). Unmatched junction bases numbered 4, after V lost 4 bases and J lost 4 bases. This CDR3 is 13 amino acids long. CDR3 DNA sequence: TGTGCCAGCAGCCTGGGACAGAGAGAGACCCAGTACTTC. Amino acids: CASSLGQRETQYF.

The chain is built from TRBV19 and TRBJ1-2, with unresolved D. Germline V gene lookup returns CDR1 LNHDA and CDR2 SQIVND (reference sequence). The CDR3 has 13 residues. V shed 7 bases and J shed 6 bases, with 15 bases lying between them. CDR3 protein: CASKLQDRDGYTF. The CDR3, as DNA: TGTGCCAGTAAACTCCAGGACCGGGATGGCTACACCTTC.

The V and J genes are TRBV10-3 and TRBJ2-5; either TRBD1 or TRBD2 may fit D (5 bases each). CDR3 size: 13 residues. V was shortened by 3 bases and J by 5 bases, with 10 bases between the two germline ends. Germline CDR1 reads ENHRY; CDR2 reads SYGVKD. CDR3 DNA: TGTGCCATCAGTGAATGGGGGAGCGAGACCCAGTACTTC. Protein: CAISEWGSETQYF.

The V and J genes are TRBV7-8 and TRBJ2-5; 9 bases map to TRBD1. The germline gives CDR1 SGHVS, CDR2 FQNEAQ. The junction had 7 bases not matched to a gene; V was cut back by 4 bases and J by 1 base. The CDR3 consists of 16 residues. The CDR3 DNA reads TGTGCCAGCAGCTACACGACAGGGGGAGGCCAAGAGACCCAGTACTTC. It is translated as CASSYTTGGGQETQYF.

This clone occurred a few times. The genes are TRBV28 and TRBJ1-6; 9 positions match TRBD1. The V gene end was trimmed by 4 bases and the J gene end by 9 bases; junction bases not matched to a gene: 4. CDR3 length equals 14 residues. From germline, CDR1 is MDHEN and CDR2 SYDVKM. CDR3 DNA: TGTGCCAGCAGTTGGGACAGGGATAGTTCACCCCTCCACTTT. Protein product: CASSWDRDSSPLHF.

Notes on this clone: At one boundary the junction diverges from the germline segment, which might be a read error. The rearrangement uses TRBV6-1 and TRBJ2-7, with D perhaps TRBD1 (5 bases). The CDR3 has 13 amino acids. Germline loops: CDR1 MNHNS, CDR2 SASEGT. CDR3 coding DNA: TGTGCCAGCAGTGAAATAGGTCAGGGCCACTCAATCTTC. It translates to CASSEIGQGHSIF.

This chain connects TRBV7-2 to TRBJ1-2; possibly TRBD1 for D (5 bases). In germline, CDR1 is SGHTA, CDR2 FQGNSA. This CDR3 has 14 amino acids. The V end lost 1 base, the J end lost 5 bases, and 11 bases lay between the germline ends. The CDR3 nucleotides read TGTGCCAGCAGCTTAGATGGGACTGGATATGGCTACACCTTC. This gives the protein CASSLDGTGYGYTF.

The chain recombines TRBV2 with TRBJ2-3; 8 bases line up with TRBD2. The CDR3 spans 14 residues. CDR1 SNHLY and CDR2 FYNNEI come from the germline V gene. With 3 bases clipped from V and 5 bases from J, the junction kept 4 bases outside the gene matches. CDR3 DNA: TGTGCCAGCAGTGATCGGGGGGGCATAGATACGCAGTATTTT. This translates into CASSDRGGIDTQYF.

The chain combines TRBV18 with TRBJ1-1, with D perhaps TRBD1 (5 bases). The CDR3 spans 13 residues. Germline lookup yields CDR1 KGHSH and CDR2 LQKENI. The V end was cut by 6 bases, the J end by 2 bases, with 10 bases between. CDR3 region: CASSGDENTEAFF. CDR3 bases: TGTGCCAGCTCTGGGGACGAAAACACTGAAGCTTTCTTT.

The V call is TRBV4-1, the J call TRBJ2-5; perhaps D is TRBD1 or TRBD2 (7 bases each). CDR3 length equals 15 residues. CDR1 MGHRA and CDR2 YSYEKL come from the germline V gene. With 0 bases removed from V and 7 bases from J, the gap between germline ends came to 15 bases. This CDR3 is CASSQDVAGGGTQYF. The CDR3, as DNA: TGCGCCAGCAGCCAAGATGTCGCAGGGGGGGGGACCCAGTACTTC.

V and J are TRBV6-4 and TRBJ2-3; tentative D call: TRBD2 (6 bases). With 5 bases removed from V and 0 bases from J, the gap between germline ends came to 9 bases. CDR3 length: 14 amino acids. Germline loops: CDR1 MRHNA, CDR2 SNTAGT. The CDR3 region is CASSPGTSTDTQYF. In DNA form, the CDR3 reads TGTGCCAGCAGTCCTGGGACTAGCACAGATACGCAGTATTTT.

The chain uses TRBV18 and TRBJ1-5, with TRBD1 identical over 7 bases. CDR1 is KGHSH, CDR2 LQKENI, per germline. The V gene end was trimmed by 5 bases and the J gene end by 4 bases; junction bases not matched to a gene: 11. CDR3 length equals 16 residues. The CDR3 is CASSSTGDIRNQPQHF. As DNA, the CDR3 is TGTGCCAGCTCATCCACAGGGGATATTCGAAATCAGCCCCAGCATTTT.

The chain couples TRBV15 to TRBJ1-1; no clear D gene. This CDR3 is built from 11 residues. V was pared by 8 bases and J by 2 bases, with 6 bases between. Germline V gene data show CDR1 as LNHNV and CDR2 as YYDKDF (reference sequence). The CDR3 nucleotides read TGTGCCACCCGGCTTAACACTGAAGCTTTCTTT. Amino acid sequence: CATRLNTEAFF.

This chain joins TRBV5-5 and TRBJ2-2, with 7 bases matching TRBD1. V lost 5 bases, J lost 3 bases, and 7 bases stayed unmatched. Germline V gene lookup returns CDR1 SGHKS and CDR2 YYEKEE (reference sequence). The CDR3 contains 15 residues. The CDR3 region is CASRRGLLDTGELFF. The DNA of the CDR3 is TGTGCCAGCAGAAGGGGGCTTCTGGACACCGGGGAGCTGTTTTTT.

The rearrangement uses TRBV6-5 and TRBJ2-5, with a weak D call TRBD1 (6 bases). TRBJ2-7 matches the DNA end more closely, so the J call is doubtful. Germline V gene lookup returns CDR1 MNHEY and CDR2 SVGAGI. The CDR3 loop spans 14 amino acids. The CDR3 region has the DNA TGTGCCAGCAGCGCCCCGTCAGGGGCCTACGAGCAGTACTTC. As protein: CASSAPSGAYEQYF.

The genes are TRBV6-1 and TRBJ2-1, with D possibly being TRBD2 (7 bases). V lost 2 bases to trimming and J lost 7 bases, with 21 bases between them. The CDR3 sequence is 17 residues long. Germline CDR1 MNHNS, CDR2 SASEGT. CDR3 nucleotides: TGTGCCAGCAGTGAAAGGTCTAGCGGCTTGAGGGGGAATGAGCAGTTCTTC. Its protein product is CASSERSSGLRGNEQFF.

CDR3 nucleotides: TGTGCCAGCAGTTTTAGTCGTGGGGGAGGCAATGAGCAGTTCTTC. This codes for CASSFSRGGGNEQFF. The gene calls are TRBV28 and TRBJ2-1; D is possibly TRBD2 (6 bases). The germline V gene has CDR1 MDHEN and CDR2 SYDVKM. CDR3 length equals 15 residues. The V gene lost 3 bases and the J gene lost 6 bases, with 15 bases spanning the gap.

The chain combines TRBV5-6 with TRBJ2-2; D uncertain. The CDR3 loop spans 15 amino acids. Per the germline V gene, CDR1 is SGHDT and CDR2 is YYEEEE. Trimming took off 7 bases at V and 5 bases at J, with 18 bases between the two ends. In DNA, the CDR3 is TGTGCCAGCGCTAGAGACATCCTGCGGACCGGGGAGCTGTTTTTT. It is translated as CASARDILRTGELFF.

The chain joins TRBV30 to TRBJ1-5; D is ambiguous. The CDR3 is made up of 14 amino acids. The germline CDR1 and CDR2 sequences are GTSNPN and SVGIG (reference sequence). V was trimmed by 2 bases and J by 4 bases, leaving 12 bases between them. The CDR3: CAWSPIIGNQPQHF. The CDR3 coding sequence is TGTGCCTGGAGTCCTATCATAGGGAATCAGCCCCAGCATTTT.

The rearrangement links TRBV4-1 to TRBJ1-5; D may be TRBD1 (6 bases). The CDR3 loop spans 16 amino acids. Germline-derived CDR1 and CDR2 are MGHRA and YSYEKL. Between the trimmed V and J ends, which lost 0 bases and 9 bases, there was a span of 18 bases. The CDR3 DNA follows: TGCGCCAGCAGCCAAGATGGGGGAGGACAGAAGCGGCCCCAGCATTTT. The encoded protein is CASSQDGGGQKRPQHF.

V is TRBV9 and J is TRBJ2-2; TRBD2 matches 11 bases. After removal of 4 bases from V and 5 bases from J, the junction contained 4 bases not matched to a gene. The CDR3 totals 15 residues. CDR1 and CDR2 (germline): SGDLS, YYNGEE. CDR3 nucleotide sequence: TGTGCCAGCAGCTTTAGGACTAGCGGGACCGGGGAGCTGTTTTTT. It is translated as CASSFRTSGTGELFF.

The V call is TRBV6-4, the J call TRBJ2-1; TRBD2 might be the D (6 bases). The CDR3 contains 15 residues. Germline V lookup: CDR1 MRHNA, CDR2 SNTAGT. V lost 7 bases, J lost 5 bases, and 18 bases lay in between. CDR3: CASTLLRGIHNEQFF. For the CDR3, the DNA is TGTGCCAGCACCCTCCTACGCGGGATCCACAATGAGCAGTTCTTC.

The V and J genes are TRBV2 and TRBJ2-3, with D hard to call. Trimming pared 4 bases from V and 4 bases from J, leaving 9 bases between. CDR1 is SNHLY, CDR2 FYNNEI, per germline. The CDR3 spans 13 residues. The CDR3 here is CASSVDRPDTQYF. Written as DNA, the CDR3 is TGTGCCAGCAGTGTGGACCGTCCAGATACGCAGTATTTT.

V is TRBV5-6 and J is TRBJ2-5; no definite D call. The germline V and J ends were trimmed by 0 bases and 7 bases, with 4 bases remaining between them. The CDR3 consists of 11 residues. CDR1 and CDR2 (germline): SGHDT, YYEEEE. The CDR3 DNA sequence: TGTGCCAGCAGCTTGGCGAGGACCCAGTACTTC. It specifies CASSLARTQYF. The whole variable domain, remainder taken from reference TRBV5-6 and TRBJ2-5, is DAGVTQSPTHLIKTRGQQVTLRCSPKSGHDTVSWYQQALGQGPQFIFQYYEEEERQRGNFPDRFSGHQFPNYSSELNVNALLLGDSALYLCASSLARTQYFGPGTRLLVL.

V gene TRBV27 combines with J gene TRBJ2-1, with 16 bases lining up with TRBD2. Trimming removed 3 bases from V and 6 bases from J; junction bases left unmatched: 14. The germline gives CDR1 MNHEY, CDR2 SMNVEV (reference sequence). The CDR3 totals 20 residues. CDR3 DNA sequence: TGTGCCAGCAGTTTCTCCGGGACTAGCGGGGGGGCCAGAGGAAGCAATGAGCAGTTCTTC. It codes for CASSFSGTSGGARGSNEQFF.